The 18 T cell receptor beta chains given below trace back to one sample, sequenced in a study of cytomegalovirus exposure and HLA in healthy donors. A multiplex PCR was run with 60 Vbeta primers and 13 Jbeta primers. Some clones are missing from TCRdb's copy, which holds only in-frame ones; the method was immunoSEQ multiplex PCR. This sample carries around 60,000 clones, with under 7% going to the ten biggest clones. Specimen: PBMCs. These receptors originate from a man aged 30 to 45 in good health and CMV-seropositive.

The chain recombines TRBV19 with TRBJ2-5, with D possibly matching TRBD2 (6 bases). CDR3 size: 13 residues. V shed 3 bases and J shed 5 bases, with 10 bases lying between them. Germline loops: CDR1 LNHDA, CDR2 SQIVND (reference sequence). CDR3 nucleotides: TGTGCCAGTAGTATGCGGGGTAAGGAGACCCAGTACTTC. This codes for CASSMRGKETQYF. Drawing the rest from reference TRBV19 and TRBJ2-5, the complete variable domain is DGGITQSPKYLFRKEGQNVTLSCEQNLNHDAMYWYRQDPGQGLRLIYYSQIVNDFQKGDIAEGYSVSREKKESFPLTVTSAQKNPTAFYLCASSMRGKETQYFGPGTRLLVL.

The genes are TRBV5-4 and TRBJ2-5, with 11 positions matching TRBD2. The CDR3 contains 16 residues. The V gene's germline CDR1 is SGHNT and CDR2 YYREEE (reference sequence). J lost 2 bases, V lost 4 bases, and 7 bases had no gene match. The CDR3 DNA is TGTGCCAGCAGCATGTGGGGGACTAGCGGTCAAGAGACCCAGTACTTC. It translates to CASSMWGTSGQETQYF.

This rearrangement joins TRBV7-9 to TRBJ1-1; D possibly corresponds to TRBD1 (5 bases). The V end lost 5 bases, the J end lost 4 bases, and 17 bases lay between the germline ends. Germline V gene data show CDR1 as SEHNR and CDR2 as FQNEAQ (reference sequence). The CDR3 covers 15 residues. The CDR3 is CASSPRVTVSTEAFF. Here the CDR3 DNA reads TGTGCCAGCAGCCCCAGGGTAACAGTTAGCACTGAAGCTTTCTTT. The whole variable domain, remainder taken from reference TRBV7-9 and TRBJ1-1, is DTGVSQNPRHKITKRGQNVTFRCDPISEHNRLYWYRQTLGQGPEFLTYFQNEAQLEKSRLLSDRFSAERPKGSFSTLEIQRTEQGDSAMYLCASSPRVTVSTEAFFGQGTRLTVV.

The gene calls are TRBV10-3 and TRBJ2-5, with D possibly TRBD1 on 6 matching bases. Deletions cut 2 bases from V and 3 bases from J, with 13 bases between. Looked up from germline, CDR1 is ENHRY and CDR2 is SYGVKD. The CDR3 length is 15 residues. The CDR3 region has the DNA TGTGCCATCAGTGAGCCCTGGGCAGGGGAAGAGACCCAGTACTTC. It yields the protein CAISEPWAGEETQYF.

The J gene is TRBJ2-7, the V gene TRBV6-1, with TRBD1 matching over 10 bases. Germline CDR1 and CDR2: MNHNS and SASEGT. The CDR3 runs 14 residues. V lost 6 bases, J lost 2 bases, and 4 bases stayed unmatched. CDR3 in DNA: TGTGCCAGCAGGGAGGGACAGGGGCCCTACGAGCAGTACTTC. This codes for CASREGQGPYEQYF.

This CDR3 is CASSLDTGNSHSYEQYF. The CDR3 region has the DNA TGCGCCAGCAGCTTGGATACAGGGAACTCTCACTCCTACGAGCAGTACTTC. V and J are TRBV5-1 and TRBJ2-7; maybe TRBD1 (6 bases). Germline CDR1 SGHRS, CDR2 YFSETQ. V was pared by 0 bases and J by 0 bases, with 16 bases between. CDR3 length: 17 residues.

The V gene is TRBV2, the J gene TRBJ1-5, with a weak D call TRBD1 (6 bases). The germline CDR1 and CDR2 sequences are SNHLY and FYNNEI. This CDR3 is 17 amino acids long. V lost 3 bases and J lost 0, with 15 bases in between. CDR3 DNA: TGTGCCAGCAGTGAGTTGGACAGAAAATATAGCAATCAGCCCCAGCATTTT. Translated, it gives CASSELDRKYSNQPQHF.

The chain joins TRBV18 to TRBJ2-4; perhaps TRBD2 as D (7 bases). V lost 1 base and J 4 bases, leaving 8 bases between the germline ends. Per germline, CDR1 KGHSH and CDR2 LQKENI. CDR3 length: 14 residues. For the CDR3, the DNA is TGTGCCAGCTCACCACAGGGGGGGAAAAACATTCAGTACTTC. This translates into CASSPQGGKNIQYF. Complete variable domain (other parts from reference TRBV18 and TRBJ2-4): NAGVMQNPRHLVRRRGQEARLRCSPMKGHSHVYWYRQLPEEGLKFMVYLQKENIIDESGMPKERFSAEFPKEGPSILRIQQVVRGDSAAYFCASSPQGGKNIQYFGAGTRLSVL.

The rearrangement links TRBV11-2 to TRBJ2-7; 8 bases map to TRBD1. V lost 6 bases to trimming and J lost 0 bases; unmatched junction nucleotides: 7. Germline-derived CDR1 and CDR2 are SGHAT and FQNNGV. The CDR3 runs to 15 residues. The CDR3 DNA is TGTGCCAGCAGTTCAGGGGGCCCTAGCTCCTACGAGCAGTACTTC. Translated, it gives CASSSGGPSSYEQYF.

The chain uses TRBV30 and TRBJ1-5, with unresolved D. The CDR3 has 13 amino acids. Germline V gene data show CDR1 as GTSNPN and CDR2 as SVGIG (reference sequence). Trimming pared 0 bases from V and 5 bases from J, leaving 8 bases between. CDR3: CAWSVGGDQPQHF. The CDR3 nucleotides are TGTGCCTGGAGTGTAGGCGGAGATCAGCCCCAGCATTTT.

The rearrangement joins TRBV10-1 to TRBJ2-3, with 9 bases that match TRBD2. CDR3 length: 17 residues. The V gene end was trimmed by 2 bases and the J gene end by 3 bases; junction bases not matched to a gene: 9. Germline V gene data show CDR1 as WNHNN and CDR2 as SYGVQD (reference sequence). CDR3 residues: CASSEKRASGKTDTQYF. In nucleotides, the CDR3 is TGCGCCAGCAGTGAGAAGAGGGCTAGCGGGAAGACAGATACGCAGTATTTT.

The V call is TRBV7-2, the J call TRBJ1-5, with 9 bases that match TRBD1. Germline CDR1 is SGHTA and CDR2 is FQGNSA. CDR3 length: 15 amino acids. V shed 5 bases, J shed 6 bases, and the junction held 8 bases outside the gene matches. The DNA for the CDR3 is TGTGCCAGCAGCCCACAGGGGGCGCGCGGTCAGCCCCAGCATTTT. As protein: CASSPQGARGQPQHF.

V and J are TRBV21-1 and TRBJ1-2. TRBV21-1 constitutes a pseudogene. The CDR3 has 12 amino acids. This CDR3 reads CASPGGGNGYTF. CDR3 nucleotide sequence: TGTGCCAGCCCTGGGGGGGGTAATGGCTACACCTTC.

The chain combines TRBV6-5 with TRBJ1-2; perhaps TRBD1 as D (5 bases). V dropped 8 bases and J dropped 8 bases, with 18 bases sitting between them. Germline V gives CDR1 MNHEY, CDR2 SVGAGI. CDR3 length: 13 amino acids. The CDR3 region is CASGALGDLGYTF. As DNA, the CDR3 is TGTGCCAGCGGGGCACTTGGGGACTTAGGCTACACCTTC.

This chain connects TRBV5-1 to TRBJ2-1; TRBD2 might be the D (5 bases). The CDR3 is 13 residues long. From germline, CDR1 is SGHRS and CDR2 YFSETQ. V lost 0 bases to trimming and J lost 7 bases, with 8 bases between them. CDR3 DNA: TGCGCCAGCAGCTTGGGGGTAGCGAATGAGCAGTTCTTC. It specifies CASSLGVANEQFF.

The gene calls are TRBV25-1 and TRBJ2-2, with a weak D call TRBD1 (7 bases). The germline V and J ends were trimmed by 2 bases and 2 bases, with 15 bases remaining between them. Per the germline V gene, CDR1 is MGHDK and CDR2 is SYGVNS. The CDR3 consists of 17 residues. The CDR3: CASSEVRQGGNTGELFF. The CDR3 nucleotides read TGTGCCAGCAGTGAAGTTAGGCAGGGGGGAAACACCGGGGAGCTGTTTTTT.

The genes are TRBV6-4 and TRBJ2-1; tentatively, D is TRBD1 (5 bases). The CDR3 spans 16 residues. V was clipped by 0 bases and J by 8 bases, with 17 bases between them. From germline, CDR1 is MRHNA and CDR2 SNTAGT. CDR3 sequence: CASSDSREAGIDEQFF. The CDR3 DNA follows: TGTGCCAGCAGTGACTCGAGAGAGGCAGGGATCGATGAGCAGTTCTTC.

This chain uses TRBV6-1 with TRBJ2-1; 10 nucleotides match TRBD2. This CDR3 is built from 15 residues. The V gene end was trimmed by 2 bases and the J gene end by 8 bases; junction bases not matched to a gene: 6. Germline V gene sequence: CDR1 MNHNS, CDR2 SASEGT. CDR3 amino acids: CASSERSSGSYEQFF. CDR3 DNA: TGTGCCAGCAGTGAACGGTCTAGCGGGAGTTATGAGCAGTTCTTC.